This TCR beta chain was captured by sequencing in a study of blood T cells in healthy people across ages. The authors ran a second PCR of about 6 to 12 cycles using a sample-barcoded 5' primer and a J-beta primer mix. Paired-end reads containing CDR3 totaled no fewer than 2.5 million for each sample. TCRdb independently ran MiXCR on the 5' RACE reads; one entry per CDR3 protein. The table has hundreds of thousands of distinct CDR3 sequences, more than 40% seen once. This clonotype appeared once. Its antigen is undetermined. Every donor gave about 9 milliliters of peripheral blood. Total RNA was isolated from each sample in quantities of at least 5 micrograms. Germline V gives CDR1 SGHTA, CDR2 FQGTGA. The CDR3 is made up of 17 amino acids. General observations from the study: Per million T cells, the diversity of TCR beta decreased roughly linearly as age advanced.

This sequence was found in a woman in her sixties in good health. The chain has TRBV7-3 and TRBJ2-1, with D possibly TRBD2 on 6 matching bases. The DNA end favors TRBJ2-7, so the J call may be wrong. Sequencing was carried out using blood. The DNA of the CDR3 is TGTGCCAGCAGCTTTTCACCTAGCGTCAGCTCCTACAATGAGCAGTACTTC. Its translation: CASSFSPSVSSYNEQYF.